Below, 9 T cell receptor beta chains from the same sample are listed, as sequenced in a study of blood T cell repertoires in COVID-19. The repertoire was sequenced with immunoSEQ multiplex PCR; TCRdb's copy has only in-frame clones and lacks some. The sample gives roughly 240,000 clones, about 90% of which show up once; about 3% is in the top ten. Sequenced input: peripheral blood. The origin of the receptors is a woman in her thirties who had recovered from COVID-19.

The chain is built from TRBV6-6 and TRBJ1-2; 8 bases map to TRBD1. Germline CDR1 reads MNHNY; CDR2 reads SVGAGI (reference sequence). V lost 5 bases, J lost 6 bases, and 11 bases stayed unmatched. There are 15 residues in the CDR3. CDR3 sequence (DNA): TGTGCCAGCAGTCCACTTCAACAGGGGGGTGATGGCTACACCTTC. Translating gives CASSPLQQGGDGYTF.

V usage is TRBV2 and J usage is TRBJ2-2; perhaps TRBD1 as D (5 bases). The CDR3 runs 14 residues. Per germline, CDR1 SNHLY and CDR2 FYNNEI. V was trimmed by 3 bases and J by 6 bases, leaving 11 bases between them. The CDR3 protein is CASSEGRVAGELFF. The CDR3 region has the DNA TGTGCCAGCAGTGAGGGCAGGGTGGCCGGGGAGCTGTTTTTT.

The CDR3: CASSRNRGSGYEQYF. CDR3 DNA: TGTGCCAGCAGCAGAAACAGGGGATCAGGGTACGAGCAGTACTTC. This chain links TRBV5-6 with TRBJ2-7; 7 nucleotides align to TRBD1. There are 15 residues in the CDR3. Germline trimming cut 4 bases from V and 4 bases from J; bases unmatched to any gene: 11. The germline V gene has CDR1 SGHDT and CDR2 YYEEEE. The full variable domain, completed using reference TRBV5-6 and TRBJ2-7, is DAGVTQSPTHLIKTRGQQVTLRCSPKSGHDTVSWYQQALGQGPQFIFQYYEEEERQRGNFPDRFSGHQFPNYSSELNVNALLLGDSALYLCASSRNRGSGYEQYFGPGTRLTVT.

The rearrangement joins TRBV11-2 to TRBJ1-1; D is unresolved. Trimming pared 5 bases from V and 1 base from J, leaving 11 bases between. This CDR3 region has 14 residues. In germline, CDR1 is SGHAT, CDR2 FQNNGV. This chain's CDR3 is CASSLPTPNTEAFF. CDR3 sequence (DNA): TGTGCCAGCAGCCTCCCGACACCGAACACTGAAGCTTTCTTT.

This chain joins TRBV11-2 and TRBJ2-7, with D possibly matching TRBD1 (6 bases). The CDR3 runs to 13 residues. CDR1 SGHAT and CDR2 FQNNGV come from the germline V gene. The ends were cut back, 3 bases at V and 5 bases at J, with 11 bases in the middle. The DNA of the CDR3 is TGTGCCAGCAGCTTTGTCGCAGGGGACGAGCAGTACTTC. Translating it yields CASSFVAGDEQYF.

The chain uses TRBV5-1 and TRBJ2-7; 7 bases match TRBD1. This CDR3 region has 14 residues. The junction had 6 bases not matched to a gene; V was cut back by 6 bases and J by 0 bases. Germline-derived CDR1 and CDR2 are SGHRS and YFSETQ. Here the CDR3 reads CASTGTDISYEQYF. The CDR3 nucleotides are TGCGCCAGCACCGGGACAGACATCTCCTACGAGCAGTACTTC. Based on the CDR3 plus reference TRBV5-1 and TRBJ2-7, the full variable domain is KAGVTQTPRYLIKTRGQQVTLSCSPISGHRSVSWYQQTPGQGLQFLFEYFSETQRNKGNFPGRFSGRQFSNSRSEMNVSTLELGDSALYLCASTGTDISYEQYFGPGTRLTVT.

The rearrangement joins TRBV9 to TRBJ2-1, with no clear D. V was cut by 2 bases and J by 4 bases, with 7 bases left in between. CDR1 and CDR2 (germline): SGDLS, YYNGEE. This CDR3 spans 13 amino acids. CDR3 sequence (DNA): TGTGCCAGCAGCGTGGGCAGTTACAATGAGCAGTTCTTC. Translation: CASSVGSYNEQFF.

The chain combines TRBV6-5 with TRBJ2-1, with a possible D match to TRBD1 (6 bases). This CDR3 has 15 amino acids. Per the germline V gene, CDR1 is MNHEY and CDR2 is SVGAGI. Trimming took 6 bases from V and 0 from J, leaving 12 bases between them. The CDR3 loop reads CASSTGQFSYNEQFF. The CDR3 nucleotides read TGTGCCAGCAGCACAGGACAGTTCTCCTACAATGAGCAGTTCTTC.

This clone came up once. The rearrangement joins TRBV19 to TRBJ2-7; tentatively, D is TRBD1 (5 bases). In germline, CDR1 is LNHDA, CDR2 SQIVND (reference sequence). Trimming left V 5 bases short and J 3 bases short, with 8 bases between. This CDR3 comprises 12 residues. CDR3 region: CASSSTGYEQYF. The CDR3 DNA sequence: TGTGCCAGTAGTTCAACAGGCTACGAGCAGTACTTC.